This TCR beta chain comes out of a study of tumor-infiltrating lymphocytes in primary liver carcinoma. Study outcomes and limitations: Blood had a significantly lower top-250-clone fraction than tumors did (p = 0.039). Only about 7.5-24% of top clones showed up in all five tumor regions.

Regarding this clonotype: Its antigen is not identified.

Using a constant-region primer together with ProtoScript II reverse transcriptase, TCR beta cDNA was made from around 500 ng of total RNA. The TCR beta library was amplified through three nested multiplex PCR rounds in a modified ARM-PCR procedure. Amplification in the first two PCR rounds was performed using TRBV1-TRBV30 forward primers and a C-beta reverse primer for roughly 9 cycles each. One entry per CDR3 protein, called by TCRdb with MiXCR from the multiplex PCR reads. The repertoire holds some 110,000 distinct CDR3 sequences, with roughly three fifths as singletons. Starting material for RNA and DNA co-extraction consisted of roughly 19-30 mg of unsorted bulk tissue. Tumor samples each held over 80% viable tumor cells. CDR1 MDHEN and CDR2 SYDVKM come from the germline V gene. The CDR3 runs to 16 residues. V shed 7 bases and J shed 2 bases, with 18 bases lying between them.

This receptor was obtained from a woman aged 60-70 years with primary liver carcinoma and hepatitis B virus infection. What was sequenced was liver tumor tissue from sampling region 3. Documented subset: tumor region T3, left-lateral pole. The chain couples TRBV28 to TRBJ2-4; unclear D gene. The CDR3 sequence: CASTPPQKLPKNIQYF. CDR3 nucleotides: TGTGCCAGCACCCCACCCCAGAAACTACCCAAAAACATTCAGTACTTC.